This T cell receptor (beta chain) originates from a study of CD8 T cells in ankylosing spondylitis. Germline V gene data show CDR1 as DFQATT and CDR2 as SNEGSKA (reference sequence). The length of the CDR3 is 17 residues. From the 5' RACE reads, TCRdb called clonotypes with MiXCR, one entry per CDR3 protein. Found here are around 130,000 distinct CDR3 sequences, approximately 10% of them singletons; the top ten hold 2.5% to 3.5%. With regard to this clonotype: Sequence at one end of the junction differs from germline and may be a read error.

The V gene is TRBV20-1, the J gene TRBJ2-2; D call uncertain. The material sequenced was blood, either unsorted or a sorted T cell fraction (not recorded which). This clonotype was obtained from a male donor with ankylosing spondylitis or in good health (not recorded which). The CDR3 nucleotides read TGCTGTGCTAGAGATAATATAGGCACTACTAACACCGGGGAGCTGTTTTTT. Protein product: CCARDNIGTTNTGELFF.